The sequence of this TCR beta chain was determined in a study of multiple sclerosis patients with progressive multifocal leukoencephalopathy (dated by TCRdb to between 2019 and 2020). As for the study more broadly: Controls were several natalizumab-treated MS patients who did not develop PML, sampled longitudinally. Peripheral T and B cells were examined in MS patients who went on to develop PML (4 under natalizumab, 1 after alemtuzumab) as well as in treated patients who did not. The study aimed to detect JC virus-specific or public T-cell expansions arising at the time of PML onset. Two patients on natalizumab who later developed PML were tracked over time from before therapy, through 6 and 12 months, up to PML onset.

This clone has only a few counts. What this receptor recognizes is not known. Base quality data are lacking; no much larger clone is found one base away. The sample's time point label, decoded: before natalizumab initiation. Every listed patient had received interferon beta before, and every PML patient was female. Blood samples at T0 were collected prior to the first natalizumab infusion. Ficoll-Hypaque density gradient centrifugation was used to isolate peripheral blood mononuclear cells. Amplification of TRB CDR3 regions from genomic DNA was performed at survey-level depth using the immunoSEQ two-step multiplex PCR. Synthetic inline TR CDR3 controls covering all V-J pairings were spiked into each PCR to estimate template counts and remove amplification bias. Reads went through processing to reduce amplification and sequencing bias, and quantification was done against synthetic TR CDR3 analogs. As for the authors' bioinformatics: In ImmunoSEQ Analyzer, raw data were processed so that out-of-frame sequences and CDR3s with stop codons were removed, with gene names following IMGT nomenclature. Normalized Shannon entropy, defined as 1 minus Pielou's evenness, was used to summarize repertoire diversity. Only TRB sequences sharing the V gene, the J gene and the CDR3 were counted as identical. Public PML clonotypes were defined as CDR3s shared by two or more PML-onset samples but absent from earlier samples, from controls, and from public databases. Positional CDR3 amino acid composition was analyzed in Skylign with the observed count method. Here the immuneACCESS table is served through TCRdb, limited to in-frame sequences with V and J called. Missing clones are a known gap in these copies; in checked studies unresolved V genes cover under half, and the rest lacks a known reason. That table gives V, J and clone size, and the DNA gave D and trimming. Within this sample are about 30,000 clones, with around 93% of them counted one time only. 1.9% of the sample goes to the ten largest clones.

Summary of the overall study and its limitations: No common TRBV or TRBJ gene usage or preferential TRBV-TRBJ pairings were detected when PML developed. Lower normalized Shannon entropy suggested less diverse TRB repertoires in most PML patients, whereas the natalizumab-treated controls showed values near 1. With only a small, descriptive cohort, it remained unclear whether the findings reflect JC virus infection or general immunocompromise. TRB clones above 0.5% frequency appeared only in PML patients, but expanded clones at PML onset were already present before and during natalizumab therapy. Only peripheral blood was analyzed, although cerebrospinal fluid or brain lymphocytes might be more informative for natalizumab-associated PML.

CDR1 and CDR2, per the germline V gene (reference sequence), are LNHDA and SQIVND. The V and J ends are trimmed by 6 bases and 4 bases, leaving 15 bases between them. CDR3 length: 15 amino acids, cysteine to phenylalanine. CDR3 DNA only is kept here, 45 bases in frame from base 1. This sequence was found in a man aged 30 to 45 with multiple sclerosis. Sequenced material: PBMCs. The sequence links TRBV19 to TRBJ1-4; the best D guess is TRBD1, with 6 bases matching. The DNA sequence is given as TGTGCCAGTAGACGCTACGGGACACTTAATGAAAAACTGTTTTTT. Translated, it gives CASRRYGTLNEKLFF.